The 24 T cell receptor beta chains in this list originate from one sample, sequenced in a study of blood T cell repertoires in COVID-19. Only in-frame clones appear in the TCRdb table, and some are missing; sequencing was by immunoSEQ multiplex PCR. The data contain 250,000 to 300,000 clones, roughly nine tenths of them seen just once; the ten biggest clones take up around 2%. Sequences were obtained from peripheral blood. These receptors originate from a woman younger than 45 with COVID-19, enrolled during active disease.

The gene calls are TRBV15 and TRBJ2-7; the match to TRBD1 covers 8 bases. The V and J ends lost 0 bases and 5 bases, in that order; junction bases with no gene match: 6. The germline V gene encodes CDR1 LNHNV and CDR2 YYDKDF (reference sequence). CDR3 size: 15 residues. CDR3 loop: CATSRDQGAENEQYF. Written as DNA, the CDR3 is TGTGCCACCAGCAGAGATCAGGGGGCAGAGAACGAGCAGTACTTC.

The genes are TRBV19 and TRBJ2-7; 7 bases map to TRBD1. V was clipped by 3 bases and J by 5 bases; unmatched bases: 10. CDR3 length: 15 residues. In germline, CDR1 is LNHDA, CDR2 SQIVND (reference sequence). The CDR3 DNA is TGTGCCAGTAGTATGGTCCCAGGGGGAACGAACGAGCAGTACTTC. Its protein is CASSMVPGGTNEQYF.

This clone was observed a single time. The rearrangement links TRBV28 to TRBJ1-1, with 9 bases aligning to TRBD1. The germline gives CDR1 MDHEN, CDR2 SYDVKM. This CDR3 contains 16 residues. V shed 3 bases, J shed 2 bases, and the junction held 7 bases outside the gene matches. This chain's CDR3 is CASSFSPTGGNTEAFF. In DNA form, the CDR3 reads TGTGCCAGCAGTTTTTCTCCGACAGGGGGAAACACTGAAGCTTTCTTT.

This rearrangement joins TRBV3-1 (or the pseudogene TRBV3-2) to TRBJ1-1; 9 nucleotides line up with TRBD1. Germline-derived CDR1 and CDR2 are LGHDT and YNNKEL (reference sequence). The CDR3 covers 16 residues. V dropped 5 bases and J dropped 0; count of bases not matched to a gene: 7. The CDR3 DNA sequence: TGTGCCAGCAGCTTACAGGGGGCGCGGGTGAACACTGAAGCTTTCTTT. Translation: CASSLQGARVNTEAFF.

J is TRBJ2-2 and V is TRBV24-1, with D maybe TRBD1 (5 bases). CDR3 length equals 15 residues. V lost 0 bases, J lost 7 bases, and 11 bases lay in between. CDR1 is KGHDR and CDR2 is SFDVKD in the germline V gene. The CDR3 DNA follows: TGTGCCACCAGTGATTTGAGGGGAAAGGGCGGGGAGCTGTTTTTT. Residues: CATSDLRGKGGELFF.

The V call is TRBV3-1 (or the pseudogene TRBV3-2), the J call TRBJ1-2; no reliable D call. The CDR3 contains 12 residues. CDR1 LGHDT and CDR2 YNNKEL come from the germline V gene (reference sequence). V was clipped by 4 bases and J by 8 bases, with 11 bases between them. The CDR3 loop reads CASSPGPGGYTF. In nucleotides, the CDR3 is TGTGCCAGCAGCCCCGGACCGGGAGGCTACACCTTC.

V usage is TRBV19 and J usage is TRBJ2-1, with D maybe TRBD2 (6 bases). From germline, CDR1 is LNHDA and CDR2 SQIVND (reference sequence). Trimming pared 3 bases from V and 6 bases from J, leaving 12 bases between. The length of the CDR3 is 14 residues. This chain's CDR3 is CASSMWEERNEQFF. The CDR3, as DNA: TGTGCCAGTAGTATGTGGGAGGAGCGCAATGAGCAGTTCTTC.

The rearrangement links TRBV5-8 to TRBJ1-5; D might be TRBD1 (6 bases). The ends were cut back, 0 bases at V and 1 base at J, with 8 bases in the middle. CDR1 is SGHTS, CDR2 YDEGEE, per germline. The CDR3 runs to 15 residues. CDR3 residues: CASSLAGVSNQPQHF. In DNA, the CDR3 is TGTGCCAGCAGCTTGGCAGGGGTCAGCAATCAGCCCCAGCATTTT.

The chain is built from TRBV9 and TRBJ2-5; D gene ambiguous. CDR1 is SGDLS and CDR2 is YYNGEE in the germline V gene. This CDR3 has 14 residues. Trimming cost V 0 bases and J 0 bases, with 6 bases left between them. The CDR3 region has the DNA TGTGCCAGCAGCGTAGGAACACACCAAGAGACCCAGTACTTC. Translated, it gives CASSVGTHQETQYF.

The V gene is TRBV27, the J gene TRBJ2-1, with 9 bases identical to TRBD1. The ends lost 3 bases at V and 8 bases at J; junction bases unmatched: 17. Germline V gives CDR1 MNHEY, CDR2 SMNVEV (reference sequence). The CDR3 is 18 amino acids. The CDR3 DNA is TGTGCCAGCAGTTTCCATACAGGGGGCGGGCGGAAAAGGGATGAGCAGTTCTTC. Its protein is CASSFHTGGGRKRDEQFF.

This sequence joins TRBV29-1 and TRBJ1-2; 7 bases agree with TRBD1. J gave up 5 bases and V 0 bases, and 6 bases lay outside the gene matches. The germline V gene has CDR1 SQVTM and CDR2 ANQGSEA. The CDR3 is 14 residues long. The CDR3 nucleotides read TGCAGCGTTGAAGATACAGGGGTAGCGTATGGCTACACCTTC. It is translated as CSVEDTGVAYGYTF. The full variable domain, rest sourced from reference TRBV29-1 and TRBJ1-2, is SAVISQKPSRDICQRGTSLTIQCQVDSQVTMMFWYRQQPGQSLTLIATANQGSEATYESGFVIDKFPISRPNLTFSTLTVSNMSPEDSSIYLCSVEDTGVAYGYTFGSGTRLTVV.

The chain recombines TRBV11-2 with TRBJ1-1; 7 bases agree with TRBD1. From germline, CDR1 is SGHAT and CDR2 FQNNGV. The CDR3 contains 16 residues. V gave up 8 bases and J gave up 2 bases; unmatched junction bases: 14. The CDR3 reads CASGFGTEKDNTEAFF. In nucleotides, the CDR3 is TGTGCCAGCGGATTCGGGACAGAAAAGGATAACACTGAAGCTTTCTTT.

The chain has TRBV27 and TRBJ2-5; D might be TRBD2 (5 bases). The CDR3 sequence is 13 residues long. In germline, CDR1 is MNHEY, CDR2 SMNVEV (reference sequence). Trimming pared 3 bases from V and 3 bases from J, leaving 8 bases between. CDR3 sequence reads: CASSFIGEETQYF. In DNA, the CDR3 is TGTGCCAGCAGTTTTATCGGGGAAGAGACCCAGTACTTC.

There are a few counts of this clone. The chain is built from TRBV4-2 and TRBJ2-7; D not certain. Deletions cut 0 bases from V and 4 bases from J, with 13 bases between. The CDR3 covers 15 residues. CDR1 is LGHNA, CDR2 YNFKEQ, per germline. CDR3 region: CASSQDPTPSYEQYF. In nucleotides, the CDR3 is TGTGCCAGCAGCCAAGATCCGACACCTTCATACGAGCAGTACTTC.

This rearrangement joins TRBV2 to TRBJ2-3; D not resolved. V lost 1 base to trimming and J lost 0 bases, with 11 bases between them. Germline assignment: CDR1 SNHLY and CDR2 FYNNEI. CDR3 length equals 16 residues. DNA for the CDR3: TGTGCCAGCAGTGAAGGTCCCAGTATGAGCACAGATACGCAGTATTTT. Translated: CASSEGPSMSTDTQYF.

CDR3 DNA sequence: TGTGCCAGCAGCCCTGCGGGAGGAACAAATGAAGCTTTCTTT. Amino acid sequence: CASSPAGGTNEAFF. This chain uses TRBV9 with TRBJ1-1; D is unresolved. Trimming pared 4 bases from V and 7 bases from J, leaving 17 bases between. Germline assignment: CDR1 SGDLS and CDR2 YYNGEE. The CDR3 loop spans 14 amino acids.

The chain recombines TRBV28 with TRBJ2-1, with D perhaps matching TRBD1 (6 bases). This CDR3 is 13 amino acids long. Trimming cost V 6 bases and J 7 bases, with 13 bases left between them. The V gene's germline CDR1 is MDHEN and CDR2 SYDVKM. Here the CDR3 reads CASRLQGRNEQFF. Written as DNA, the CDR3 is TGTGCCAGCAGATTACAGGGTAGAAATGAGCAGTTCTTC. Together with reference TRBV28 and TRBJ2-1, the CDR3 gives the full variable domain: DVKVTQSSRYLVKRTGEKVFLECVQDMDHENMFWYRQDPGLGLRLIYFSYDVKMKEKGDIPEGYSVSREKKERFSLILESASTNQTSMYLCASRLQGRNEQFFGPGTRLTVL.

Turning to this clone: A read error may account for a junction end that differs from germline. This chain links TRBV4-2 with TRBJ1-5; D is ambiguous. The CDR3 sequence is 17 residues long. Germline V gene data show CDR1 as LGHNA and CDR2 as YNFKEQ. CDR3 in DNA: TGTGCCAGCAGTCAAGAGAGGGCAGGACCTAGCAATCAGCCCCAGCATTTT. Its translation: CASSQERAGPSNQPQHF.

The chain joins TRBV27 to TRBJ1-1; the D gene is possibly TRBD1 (6 bases). V shed 5 bases and J shed 5 bases, with 15 bases lying between them. Germline CDR1 reads MNHEY; CDR2 reads SMNVEV (reference sequence). The CDR3 covers 14 residues. The CDR3, as DNA: TGTGCCAGCAGTCCCCTTACAGGGAAGACTGAAGCTTTCTTT. Translating gives CASSPLTGKTEAFF.

This sequence joins TRBV24-1 and TRBJ1-5; 7 positions agree with TRBD1. CDR1 is KGHDR and CDR2 is SFDVKD in the germline V gene. The V and J ends lost 4 bases and 3 bases, in that order; junction bases with no gene match: 2. The CDR3 is 14 amino acids. The CDR3 DNA reads TGTGCCACCAGTGAGGGACAGACCAATCAGCCCCAGCATTTT. Amino acids: CATSEGQTNQPQHF.

The gene calls are TRBV28 and TRBJ1-5, with 10 bases fitting TRBD1. CDR3 size: 14 residues. V dropped 9 bases and J dropped 6; count of bases not matched to a gene: 8. Germline values: CDR1 MDHEN, CDR2 SYDVKM. CDR3 in DNA: TGTGCCAGTCAGACAGGGGGCGAAGGTCAGCCCCAGCATTTT. It translates to CASQTGGEGQPQHF.

The count of this clone is one. The rearrangement joins TRBV30 to TRBJ2-5; unclear D gene. From germline, CDR1 is GTSNPN and CDR2 SVGIG (reference sequence). Trimming pared 3 bases from V and 5 bases from J, leaving 10 bases between. This CDR3 contains 12 residues. As DNA, the CDR3 is TGTGCCTGGAGGTCTATTACGGAGACCCAGTACTTC. Translation: CAWRSITETQYF.

V is TRBV29-1 and J is TRBJ2-1; 11 bases are shared with TRBD1. This CDR3 comprises 15 residues. Unmatched junction bases numbered 2, after V lost 1 base and J lost 3 bases. Germline V lookup: CDR1 SQVTM, CDR2 ANQGSEA. As DNA, the CDR3 is TGCAGCGTTGAAGGAGGGACAGGGGGCTACAATGAGCAGTTCTTC. Translating gives CSVEGGTGGYNEQFF.

The rearrangement links TRBV18 to TRBJ1-6, with a possible D match to TRBD1 (5 bases). Trimming removed 4 bases from V and 3 bases from J, with 10 bases in between. Germline CDR1 reads KGHSH; CDR2 reads LQKENI. CDR3 length: 15 residues. The CDR3 sequence is CASSQGLDYNSPLHF. As DNA, the CDR3 is TGTGCCAGCTCACAGGGACTGGACTATAATTCACCCCTCCACTTT.